These 28 T cell receptor beta chains were sequenced from one sample in a study of cytomegalovirus exposure and HLA in healthy donors. The study ran its PCR with 60 Vbeta and 13 Jbeta primers. Produced via immunoSEQ multiplex PCR; TCRdb's table is partial and in-frame only. The sample contains 60,000 or so clones, approximately 71% of which appear only once. Sequenced: PBMCs. These receptors were collected from a woman between 40 and 50 years old in good health and CMV-seropositive.

There are a few counts of this clone. J is TRBJ1-1 and V is TRBV15; 12 nucleotides align to TRBD1. The V and J ends lost 0 bases and 5 bases, in that order; junction bases with no gene match: 7. CDR1 LNHNV and CDR2 YYDKDF come from the germline V gene (reference sequence). The CDR3 has 17 amino acids. The CDR3 DNA reads TGTGCCACCAGCAGAGATGGGACAGGGGGCAGGAGGACTGAAGCTTTCTTT. It is translated as CATSRDGTGGRRTEAFF.

The V and J genes are TRBV18 and TRBJ1-1, with D perhaps TRBD1 (6 bases). Germline assignment: CDR1 KGHSH and CDR2 LQKENI. Trimming took off 3 bases at V and 3 bases at J, with 26 bases between the two ends. The CDR3 runs 19 residues. The CDR3 loop is CASSPYLLTGTPGDTEAFF. CDR3 nucleotides: TGTGCCAGCTCACCTTACCTCCTGACAGGCACACCCGGGGACACTGAAGCTTTCTTT. Combining the CDR3 with reference TRBV18 and TRBJ1-1 gives the whole variable domain NAGVMQNPRHLVRRRGQEARLRCSPMKGHSHVYWYRQLPEEGLKFMVYLQKENIIDESGMPKERFSAEFPKEGPSILRIQQVVRGDSAAYFCASSPYLLTGTPGDTEAFFGQGTRLTVV.

Worth noting for this clone: Other DNA variants within this sample encode the same CDR3. The chain joins TRBV18 to TRBJ2-6; TRBD1 matches at 7 bases. The length of the CDR3 is 17 residues. Per the germline V gene, CDR1 is KGHSH and CDR2 is LQKENI. V trimming: 2 bases; J trimming: 0 bases; junction bases outside the gene matches: 4. CDR3 bases: TGTGCCAGCTCACCATGGACAGGTGGCTCTGGGGCCAACGTCCTGACTTTC. It yields the protein CASSPWTGGSGANVLTF.

This rearrangement joins TRBV11-2 to TRBJ2-2, with TRBD1 identical over 9 bases. V lost 5 bases and J lost 4; bases outside the gene matches: 14. There are 18 residues in the CDR3. Germline loops: CDR1 SGHAT, CDR2 FQNNGV. The CDR3 DNA reads as TGTGCCAGCAGCAGCCCGCTGGGGGACAGGGCTATCACCGGGGAGCTGTTTTTT. Translating it yields CASSSPLGDRAITGELFF.

This clone was counted only a few times. Written as DNA, the CDR3 is TGTGCCAGCAGCTTGAACAGGGGGCGCACCGGGGAGCTGTTTTTT. Translated, it gives CASSLNRGRTGELFF. V usage is TRBV5-5 and J usage is TRBJ2-2; 9 bases are a match to TRBD1. CDR3 length: 15 residues. The germline V gene has CDR1 SGHKS and CDR2 YYEKEE (reference sequence). V gave up 1 base and J gave up 4 bases; unmatched junction bases: 2. The variable domain in full, with the rest retrieved from reference TRBV5-5 and TRBJ2-2, is DAGVTQSPTHLIKTRGQQVTLRCSPISGHKSVSWYQQVLGQGPQFIFQYYEKEERGRGNFPDRFSARQFPNYSSELNVNALLLGDSALYLCASSLNRGRTGELFFGEGSRLTVL.

The CDR3: CASSPDPGQKGTGYTF. Here the CDR3 DNA reads TGTGCCAGCTCACCGGACCCGGGACAGAAGGGGACCGGCTACACCTTC. The chain uses TRBV18 and TRBJ1-2; 7 bases line up with TRBD1. The CDR3 has 16 residues. From germline, CDR1 is KGHSH and CDR2 LQKENI. Losses at the gene ends were 3 bases for V and 8 bases for J; bases not matched to a gene: 15.

Here the CDR3 reads CASSYRELNEQFF. The CDR3 bases are TGTGCCAGCAGTTACAGAGAGCTCAATGAGCAGTTCTTC. The rearrangement joins TRBV6-5 to TRBJ2-1, with D unclear. Germline V gene data show CDR1 as MNHEY and CDR2 as SVGAGI. The CDR3 runs 13 residues. V lost 2 bases to trimming and J lost 6 bases, with 8 bases between them.

The chain uses TRBV30 and TRBJ2-1; TRBD2 is a possible D gene (5 bases). Trimming took 3 bases from V and 7 from J, leaving 7 bases between them. This CDR3 is built from 11 residues. Germline CDR1 GTSNPN, CDR2 SVGIG (reference sequence). The CDR3 coding sequence is TGTGCCTGGAGCGGGGAGAATGAGCAGTTCTTC. Its protein product is CAWSGENEQFF.

The table lists this clone with a count of one. The gene calls are TRBV6-6 and TRBJ1-1; D unclear. Between the trimmed V and J ends, which lost 0 bases and 7 bases, there was a span of 9 bases. The V gene's germline CDR1 is MNHNY and CDR2 SVGAGI (reference sequence). CDR3 length: 13 residues. The DNA of the CDR3 is TGTGCCAGCAGTTACTCGGGCAGCAATGAAGCTTTCTTT. It encodes CASSYSGSNEAFF.

This chain uses TRBV4-3 with TRBJ2-7; D uncertain. CDR1 is LGHNA, CDR2 YSLEER, per germline. The ends were cut back, 0 bases at V and 2 bases at J, with 8 bases in the middle. The CDR3 loop spans 14 amino acids. Here the CDR3 DNA reads TGCGCCAGCAGCCAAGATGTGCAGACCTACGAGCAGTACTTC. It translates to CASSQDVQTYEQYF.

The count of this clone is one. V gene TRBV19 combines with J gene TRBJ1-2; 7 bases line up with TRBD1. Per germline, CDR1 LNHDA and CDR2 SQIVND (reference sequence). CDR3 length: 14 residues. Germline trimming cut 6 bases from V and 4 bases from J; bases unmatched to any gene: 8. The CDR3 coding sequence is TGTGCCAGTAGGGGGACAGCGTATGTCTATGGCTACACCTTC. It yields the protein CASRGTAYVYGYTF.

The chain uses TRBV15 and TRBJ1-5; D not certain. V lost 1 base and J 10 bases, leaving 11 bases between the germline ends. The CDR3 extends over 13 amino acids. In germline, CDR1 is LNHNV, CDR2 YYDKDF (reference sequence). CDR3: CATSRVEFSPQHF. The DNA of the CDR3 is TGTGCCACCAGCAGAGTGGAGTTTAGTCCCCAGCATTTT. The entire variable domain, with the rest obtained from reference TRBV15 and TRBJ1-5, is as follows: DAMVIQNPRYQVTQFGKPVTLSCSQTLNHNVMYWYQQKSSQAPKLLFHYYDKDFNNEADTPDNFQSRRPNTSFCFLDIRSPGLGDTAMYLCATSRVEFSPQHFGDGTRLSIL.

Only a few counts were recorded for this clone. The CDR3 spells CASGYSGASEDTIYF. The CDR3 nucleotides read TGTGCCAGCGGATATAGTGGGGCCTCCGAGGACACCATATATTTT. The chain links TRBV27 to TRBJ1-3; TRBD1 is a possible D gene (5 bases). There are 15 residues in the CDR3. Looked up from germline, CDR1 is MNHEY and CDR2 is SMNVEV (reference sequence). V gave up 8 bases and J gave up 8 bases, with 22 bases separating them.

V usage is TRBV5-1 and J usage is TRBJ1-4; TRBD1 agrees at 12 bases. The trim removed 0 bases at V and 13 bases at J, leaving 7 bases unmatched. Germline lookup yields CDR1 SGHRS and CDR2 YFSETQ. This CDR3 contains 15 residues. The DNA of the CDR3 is TGCGCCAGCAGCTTGGATGGGACAGGGGGCGTGAGACTGTTTTTT. As protein: CASSLDGTGGVRLFF.

The chain carries TRBV15 and TRBJ2-3; 8 nucleotides align to TRBD2. Germline-derived CDR1 and CDR2 are LNHNV and YYDKDF (reference sequence). CDR3 size: 16 residues. The J segment lost 1 base and the V segment lost 1 base, leaving 4 bases of the junction unmatched. CDR3 region: CATSRGRGGGTDTQYF. The CDR3 bases are TGTGCCACCAGCAGAGGACGGGGGGGAGGCACAGATACGCAGTATTTT.

Only one count was recorded for this clone. The V gene is TRBV19, the J gene TRBJ1-5; a weak D match, TRBD1 (6 bases). Germline loops: CDR1 LNHDA, CDR2 SQIVND (reference sequence). V lost 7 bases and J 5 bases, leaving 15 bases between the germline ends. The CDR3 length is 14 residues. The CDR3: CASNTDSNYQPQHF. The DNA of the CDR3 is TGTGCCAGTAATACGGACAGTAACTATCAGCCCCAGCATTTT.

The chain uses TRBV28 and TRBJ2-7; TRBD1 agrees at 10 bases. This CDR3 is built from 16 residues. Germline CDR1 MDHEN, CDR2 SYDVKM. J lost 4 bases, V lost 4 bases, and 10 bases had no gene match. CDR3 coding DNA: TGTGCCAGCAGTTCACCCGGGACAGGGGAGGGATACGAGCAGTACTTC. Translated: CASSSPGTGEGYEQYF.

The chain carries TRBV14 and TRBJ1-1; D not certain. The germline V gene encodes CDR1 SGHDN and CDR2 FVKESK. With 10 bases removed from V and 3 bases from J, the gap between germline ends came to 18 bases. The CDR3 spans 14 residues. In DNA form, the CDR3 reads TGTGCCACCTCCTTCCTCTTAGCGGACACTGAAGCTTTCTTT. This translates into CATSFLLADTEAFF.

V and J are TRBV7-4 and TRBJ2-7; no clear D gene. The CDR3 has 16 amino acids. The V gene's germline CDR1 is SGHVT and CDR2 SQSDAQ. Trimming pared 7 bases from V and 4 bases from J, leaving 23 bases between. The CDR3 loop is CASTARAGPALYEQYF. The CDR3 bases are TGTGCCAGCACCGCTCGCGCAGGTCCGGCCCTTTACGAGCAGTACTTC. The variable domain in full, completed from reference TRBV7-4 and TRBJ2-7, reads GAGVSQSPRYKVAKRGRDVALRCDSISGHVTLYWYRQTLGQGSEVLTYSQSDAQRDKSGRPSGRFSAERPERSVSTLKIQRTEQGDSAVYLCASTARAGPALYEQYFGPGTRLTVT.

The chain links TRBV19 to TRBJ1-2; 10 bases are a match to TRBD1. CDR1 and CDR2 (germline): LNHDA, SQIVND (reference sequence). The CDR3 sequence is 15 residues long. Germline trimming cut 6 bases from V and 7 bases from J; bases unmatched to any gene: 11. This CDR3 reads CASRTPGGTGAGYTF. In nucleotides, the CDR3 is TGTGCCAGTAGAACCCCCGGCGGGACAGGGGCTGGCTACACCTTC. Complete variable domain (other parts from reference TRBV19 and TRBJ1-2): DGGITQSPKYLFRKEGQNVTLSCEQNLNHDAMYWYRQDPGQGLRLIYYSQIVNDFQKGDIAEGYSVSREKKESFPLTVTSAQKNPTAFYLCASRTPGGTGAGYTFGSGTRLTVV.

The V call is TRBV7-2, the J call TRBJ2-1; a weak D match, TRBD2 (6 bases). Germline CDR1 SGHTA, CDR2 FQGNSA. V was shortened by 1 base and J by 2 bases, with 21 bases between the two germline ends. The CDR3 sequence is 19 residues long. In nucleotides, the CDR3 is TGTGCCAGCAGCTTAGTGGCGGGGAGGCTCATCAGGACCTACAATGAGCAGTTCTTC. Encoded protein: CASSLVAGRLIRTYNEQFF.

The CDR3 spells CASAGGGGFSAGEQYF. For the CDR3, the DNA is TGCGCCAGCGCTGGCGGGGGGGGCTTCTCTGCAGGGGAGCAGTACTTC. The chain employs TRBV10-2 and TRBJ2-7, with 9 positions matching TRBD2. V trimming: 8 bases; J trimming: 7 bases; junction bases outside the gene matches: 18. Germline CDR1 WSHSY, CDR2 SAAADI. The CDR3 extends over 16 amino acids.

The chain uses TRBV5-1 and TRBJ2-3; 11 bases line up with TRBD1. Per the germline V gene, CDR1 is SGHRS and CDR2 is YFSETQ. Trimming at V came to 4 bases and at J to 6 bases, leaving 4 bases not matched to a gene. The CDR3 extends over 14 amino acids. CDR3 bases: TGCGCCAGCAGCATCCGGGACAGGGGGGATACGCAGTATTTT. Its protein product is CASSIRDRGDTQYF.

This chain uses TRBV7-2 with TRBJ2-6; TRBD2 agrees at 9 bases. V shed 5 bases, J shed 0 bases, and the junction held 5 bases outside the gene matches. CDR1 is SGHTA, CDR2 FQGNSA, per germline. CDR3 length: 17 residues. CDR3 sequence: CASSLSGGSSGANVLTF. CDR3 sequence (DNA): TGTGCCAGCAGCCTCAGCGGGGGGAGCTCTGGGGCCAACGTCCTGACTTTC.

The chain links TRBV5-1 to TRBJ2-3, with no clear D. Per germline, CDR1 SGHRS and CDR2 YFSETQ. The CDR3 extends over 15 amino acids. Between the trimmed V and J ends, which lost 4 bases and 0 bases, there was a span of 12 bases. As DNA, the CDR3 is TGCGCCAGCAGCCCCCCCCAGGCTAGCACAGATACGCAGTATTTT. It codes for CASSPPQASTDTQYF.

The chain has TRBV19 and TRBJ1-3, with D possibly TRBD1 on 5 matching bases. This CDR3 contains 15 residues. Per germline, CDR1 LNHDA and CDR2 SQIVND (reference sequence). V lost 3 bases, J lost 0 bases, and 9 bases lay in between. Here the CDR3 DNA reads TGTGCCAGTAGTATGTGGGGGGACTCTGGAAACACCATATATTTT. It encodes CASSMWGDSGNTIYF.

This chain uses TRBV7-8 with TRBJ1-6, with D possibly matching TRBD1 (5 bases). The CDR3 runs 15 residues. V was cut by 0 bases and J by 7 bases, with 10 bases left in between. The V gene's germline CDR1 is SGHVS and CDR2 FQNEAQ. CDR3 bases: TGTGCCAGCAGCTTAGCCACAGGCTACAATTCACCCCTCCACTTT. The encoded protein is CASSLATGYNSPLHF.

V usage is TRBV4-1 and J usage is TRBJ2-7, with 9 bases identical to TRBD1. V trimming: 2 bases; J trimming: 9 bases; junction bases outside the gene matches: 8. From germline, CDR1 is MGHRA and CDR2 YSYEKL. This CDR3 region has 14 residues. CDR3 sequence (DNA): TGCGCCAGCAGCCAAACCGGGACAGGGTTAGGGCAGTACTTC. This codes for CASSQTGTGLGQYF.